This TCR beta chain was captured in a study of control samples from healthy donors and cancer patients. Only in-frame clones appear in the TCRdb table, and some are missing; sequencing was by immunoSEQ multiplex PCR. This table holds 100,000 to 150,000 clones, more than 75% found once. Per the germline V gene, CDR1 is SGHVS and CDR2 is FQNEAQ. Deletions cut 1 base from V and 7 bases from J, with 7 bases between. This CDR3 is built from 13 residues. The chain has TRBV7-8 and TRBJ2-2; D remains unclear. The sample was blood. This TCR was recovered from a middle-aged man in good health. CDR3 nucleotide sequence: TGTGCCAGCAGCTTAGAGCTCGACGGGGAGCTGTTTTTT. As protein: CASSLELDGELFF.